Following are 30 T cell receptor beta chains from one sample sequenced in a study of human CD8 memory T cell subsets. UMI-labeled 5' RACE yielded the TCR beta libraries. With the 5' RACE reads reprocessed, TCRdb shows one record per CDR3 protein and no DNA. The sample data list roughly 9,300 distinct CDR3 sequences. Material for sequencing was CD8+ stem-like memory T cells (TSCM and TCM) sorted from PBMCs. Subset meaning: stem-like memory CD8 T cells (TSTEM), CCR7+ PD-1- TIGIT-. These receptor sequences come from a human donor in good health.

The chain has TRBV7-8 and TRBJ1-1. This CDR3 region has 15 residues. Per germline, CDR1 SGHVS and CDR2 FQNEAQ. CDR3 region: CASNRWEFSNTEAFF. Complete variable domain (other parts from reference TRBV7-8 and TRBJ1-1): GAGVSQSPRYKVAKRGQDVALRCDPISGHVSLFWYQQALGQGPEFLTYFQNEAQLDKSGLPSDRFFAERPEGSVSTLKIQRTQQEDSAVYLCASNRWEFSNTEAFFGQGTRLTVV.

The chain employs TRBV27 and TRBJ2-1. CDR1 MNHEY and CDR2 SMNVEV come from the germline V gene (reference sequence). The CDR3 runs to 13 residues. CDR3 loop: CASSSWRTNEQFF.

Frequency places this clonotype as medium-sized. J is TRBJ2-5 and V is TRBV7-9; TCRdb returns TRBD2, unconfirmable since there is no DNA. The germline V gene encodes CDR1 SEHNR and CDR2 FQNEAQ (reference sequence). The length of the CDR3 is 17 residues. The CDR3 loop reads CASSSFGRGDRKETQYF.

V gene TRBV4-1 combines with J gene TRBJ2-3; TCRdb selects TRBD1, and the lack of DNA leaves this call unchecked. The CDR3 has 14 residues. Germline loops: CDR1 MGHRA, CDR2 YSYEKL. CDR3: CASSPPGGGDTQYF.

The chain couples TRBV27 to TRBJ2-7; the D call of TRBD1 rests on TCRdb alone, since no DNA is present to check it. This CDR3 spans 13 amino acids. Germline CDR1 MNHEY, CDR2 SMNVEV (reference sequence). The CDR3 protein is CASSTGDTYEQYF.

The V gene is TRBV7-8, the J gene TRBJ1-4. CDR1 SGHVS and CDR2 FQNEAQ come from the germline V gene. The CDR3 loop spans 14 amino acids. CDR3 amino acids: CASSYRFLMKNCFF.

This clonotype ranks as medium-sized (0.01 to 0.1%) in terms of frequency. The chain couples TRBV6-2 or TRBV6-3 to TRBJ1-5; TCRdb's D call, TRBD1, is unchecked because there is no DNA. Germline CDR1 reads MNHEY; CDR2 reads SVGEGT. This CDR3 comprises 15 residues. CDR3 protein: CASSYPGQGNQPQHF.

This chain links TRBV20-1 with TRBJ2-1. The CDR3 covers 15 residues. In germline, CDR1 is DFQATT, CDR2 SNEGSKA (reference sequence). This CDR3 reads CSAQSGGSSYNEQFF.

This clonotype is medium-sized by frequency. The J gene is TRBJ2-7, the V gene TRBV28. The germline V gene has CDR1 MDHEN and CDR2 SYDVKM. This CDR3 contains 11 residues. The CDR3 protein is CASSFTYEQYF.

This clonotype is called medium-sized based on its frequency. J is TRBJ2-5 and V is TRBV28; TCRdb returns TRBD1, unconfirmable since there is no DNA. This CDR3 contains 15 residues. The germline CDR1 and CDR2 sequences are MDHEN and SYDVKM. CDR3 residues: CASSFRDRGQETQYF.

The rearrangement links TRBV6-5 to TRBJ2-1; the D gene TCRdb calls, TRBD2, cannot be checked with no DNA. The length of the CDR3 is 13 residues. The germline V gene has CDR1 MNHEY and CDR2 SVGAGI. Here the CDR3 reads CASSYYRGGEQFF.

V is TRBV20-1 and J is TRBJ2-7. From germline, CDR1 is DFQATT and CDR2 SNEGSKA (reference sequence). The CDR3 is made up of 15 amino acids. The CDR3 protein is CSATKQNLRSYEQYF.

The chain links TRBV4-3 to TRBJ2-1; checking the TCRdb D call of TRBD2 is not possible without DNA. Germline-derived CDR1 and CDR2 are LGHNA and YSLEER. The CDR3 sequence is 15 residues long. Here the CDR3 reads CASSQGGGSGDEQFF.

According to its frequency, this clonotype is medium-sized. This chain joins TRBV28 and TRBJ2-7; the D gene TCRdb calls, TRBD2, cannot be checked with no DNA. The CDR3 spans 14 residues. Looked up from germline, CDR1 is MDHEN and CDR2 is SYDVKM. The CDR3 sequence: CASSHGLAAYEQYF.

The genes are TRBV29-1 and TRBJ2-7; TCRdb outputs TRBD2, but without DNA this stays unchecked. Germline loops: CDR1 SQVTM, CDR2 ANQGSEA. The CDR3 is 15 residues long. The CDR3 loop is CSVEDQAGYTYEQYF.

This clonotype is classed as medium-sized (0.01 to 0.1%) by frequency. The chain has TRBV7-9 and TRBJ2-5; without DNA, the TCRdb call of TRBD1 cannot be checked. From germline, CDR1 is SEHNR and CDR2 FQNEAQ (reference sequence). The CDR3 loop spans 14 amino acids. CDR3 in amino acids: CASSRTGSQETQYF.

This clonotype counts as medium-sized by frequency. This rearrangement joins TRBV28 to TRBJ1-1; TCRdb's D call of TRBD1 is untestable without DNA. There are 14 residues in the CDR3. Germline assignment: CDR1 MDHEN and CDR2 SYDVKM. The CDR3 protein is CASSIGVGGLEAFF. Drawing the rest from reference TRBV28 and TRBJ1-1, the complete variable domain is DVKVTQSSRYLVKRTGEKVFLECVQDMDHENMFWYRQDPGLGLRLIYFSYDVKMKEKGDIPEGYSVSREKKERFSLILESASTNQTSMYLCASSIGVGGLEAFFGQGTRLTVV.

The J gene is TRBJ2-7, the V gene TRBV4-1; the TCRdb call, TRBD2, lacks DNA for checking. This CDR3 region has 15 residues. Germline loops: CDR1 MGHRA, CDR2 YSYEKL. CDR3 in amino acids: CASSQGEGYSYEQYF.

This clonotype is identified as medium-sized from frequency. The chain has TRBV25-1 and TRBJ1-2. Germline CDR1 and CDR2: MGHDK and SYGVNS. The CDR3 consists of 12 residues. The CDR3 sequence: CASSEWTDGYTF.

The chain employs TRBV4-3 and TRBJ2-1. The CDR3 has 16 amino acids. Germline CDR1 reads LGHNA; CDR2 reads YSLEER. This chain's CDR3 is CASSQDVTTFYNEQFF.

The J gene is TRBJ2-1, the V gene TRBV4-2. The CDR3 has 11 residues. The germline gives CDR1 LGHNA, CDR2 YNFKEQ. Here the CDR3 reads CASSQGNEQFF.

The CDR3 sequence is CASSFVGPNYYEQYF. The gene calls are TRBV27 and TRBJ2-7. Germline assignment: CDR1 MNHEY and CDR2 SMNVEV (reference sequence). The CDR3 length is 15 residues.

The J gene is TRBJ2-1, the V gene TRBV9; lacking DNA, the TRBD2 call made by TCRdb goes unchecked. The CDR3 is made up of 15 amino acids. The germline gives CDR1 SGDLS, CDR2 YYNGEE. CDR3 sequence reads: CASNPLAGSYNEQFF.

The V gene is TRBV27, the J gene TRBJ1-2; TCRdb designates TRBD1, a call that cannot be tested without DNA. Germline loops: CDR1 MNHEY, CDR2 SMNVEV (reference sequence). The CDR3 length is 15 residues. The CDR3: CASSLSLGTRYGYTF.

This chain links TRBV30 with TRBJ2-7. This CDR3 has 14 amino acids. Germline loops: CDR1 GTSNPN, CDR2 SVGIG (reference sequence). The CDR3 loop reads CAWSVYSSSYEQYF.

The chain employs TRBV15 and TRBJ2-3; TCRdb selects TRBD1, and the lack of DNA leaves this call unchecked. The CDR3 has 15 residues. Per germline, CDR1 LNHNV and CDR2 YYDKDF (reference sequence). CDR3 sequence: CATSSLGGSTDTQYF.

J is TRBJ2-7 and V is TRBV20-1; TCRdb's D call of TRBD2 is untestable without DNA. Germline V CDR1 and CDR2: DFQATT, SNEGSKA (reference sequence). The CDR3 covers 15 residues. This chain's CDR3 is CSASGIDSGSGEQYF.

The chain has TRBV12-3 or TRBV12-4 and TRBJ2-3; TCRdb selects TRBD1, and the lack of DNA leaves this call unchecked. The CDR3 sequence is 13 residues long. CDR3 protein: CASNLSGADTQYF.

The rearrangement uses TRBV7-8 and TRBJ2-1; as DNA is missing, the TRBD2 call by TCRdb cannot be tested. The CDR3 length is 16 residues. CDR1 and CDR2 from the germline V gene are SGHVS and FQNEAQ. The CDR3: CASSLGGDYRYNEQFF. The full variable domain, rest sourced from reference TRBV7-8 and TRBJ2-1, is GAGVSQSPRYKVAKRGQDVALRCDPISGHVSLFWYQQALGQGPEFLTYFQNEAQLDKSGLPSDRFFAERPEGSVSTLKIQRTQQEDSAVYLCASSLGGDYRYNEQFFGPGTRLTVL.

CDR3 in amino acids: CASSGGALLNTDTQYF. The V and J genes are TRBV11-2 and TRBJ2-3; TCRdb's assignment of TRBD1 cannot be checked, as there is no DNA. The CDR3 extends over 16 amino acids. CDR1 and CDR2 from the germline V gene are SGHAT and FQNNGV. Using reference TRBV11-2 and TRBJ2-3 for the parts outside the CDR3, the full variable domain is EAGVAQSPRYKIIEKRQSVAFWCNPISGHATLYWYQQILGQGPKLLIQFQNNGVVDDSQLPKDRFSAERLKGVDSTLKIQPAKLEDSAVYLCASSGGALLNTDTQYFGPGTRLTVL.